The 23 T cell receptor beta chains presented below share a single source sample, sequenced in a study of spatial heterogeneity in lung cancer (dated by TCRdb to between 2018 and 2021). Sample time point, as interpreted from the label and publication: blood at routine non-recurrence follow-up after resection. Whole RNA extracted from tumor and nontumor lung tissue, or from cryopreserved PBMC samples, was used for TCR sequencing without cell sorting. Library method: 5' RACE. Sequenced using a NextSeq 500. TCRdb reprocessing: public reads trimmed at Q25 with fastp, clones called with MiXCR, in-frame beta chains kept. Rows with one shared CDR3 protein collapse into an entry with the most common genes and DNA. This sample has about 120,000 distinct CDR3 sequences in its table, and less than 15% of those were observed once. Approximately 16% of the sample is taken by the ten largest. The sample in question was PBMCs, obtained at follow-up. The origin of the receptors is a male donor with early-stage non-small cell lung cancer.

The chain uses TRBV7-2 and TRBJ1-1, with D perhaps TRBD1 (6 bases). CDR1 and CDR2 (germline): SGHTA, FQGNSA. The CDR3 has 14 residues. The V gene lost 6 bases and the J gene lost 7 bases, with 18 bases spanning the gap. CDR3 region: CASSHRTDSFEAFF. As DNA, the CDR3 is TGTGCCAGCAGTCATAGGACGGACAGCTTTGAAGCTTTCTTT.

This clonotype was recorded a few times. The chain joins TRBV6-2 or TRBV6-3 to TRBJ2-3, with 9 bases identical to TRBD2. The length of the CDR3 is 15 residues. The junction had 6 bases not matched to a gene; V was cut back by 2 bases and J by 6 bases. The germline CDR1 and CDR2 sequences are MNHEY and SVGEGT. CDR3 region: CASSYRGLADDTQYF. The DNA of the CDR3 is TGTGCCAGCAGTTACCGGGGACTAGCTGATGATACGCAGTATTTT.

In this sample, this clonotype turned up many times. The chain recombines TRBV29-1 with TRBJ2-7; D is tentatively TRBD1 or TRBD2 (5 bases each). The CDR3 is made up of 13 amino acids. The germline V gene has CDR1 SQVTM and CDR2 ANQGSEA. The V end was cut by 6 bases, the J end by 4 bases, with 16 bases between. The CDR3 reads CSVRDPSVYEQYF. The CDR3 bases are TGCAGCGTCCGGGACCCAAGCGTTTACGAGCAGTACTTC.

This clonotype was detected a few times. Here the CDR3 reads CASSLMQTRSDTQYF. The CDR3 region has the DNA TGTGCCAGCAGCTTAATGCAGACGAGGTCAGATACGCAGTATTTT. This chain joins TRBV11-1 and TRBJ2-3; D remains unclear. This CDR3 comprises 15 residues. V was clipped by 2 bases and J by 4 bases, with 13 bases between them. Per germline, CDR1 SGHAT and CDR2 FQDESV (reference sequence).

The J gene is TRBJ2-2, the V gene TRBV9; TRBD2 might be the D (5 bases). The germline gives CDR1 SGDLS, CDR2 YYNGEE. V was pared by 0 bases and J by 4 bases, with 7 bases between. This CDR3 is built from 14 residues. The DNA of the CDR3 is TGTGCCAGCAGCGTAGAGGACTTCACCGGGGAGCTGTTTTTT. It is translated as CASSVEDFTGELFF.

This clonotype was found many times. The chain combines TRBV4-1 with TRBJ1-5, with D tentatively TRBD1 (5 bases). The CDR3 covers 16 residues. Germline V gene data show CDR1 as MGHRA and CDR2 as YSYEKL. The germline V and J ends were trimmed by 2 bases and 2 bases, with 13 bases remaining between them. The CDR3 nucleotides read TGCGCCAGCAGCCAATCCAGGGTAAGGGGCAATCAGCCCCAGCATTTT. It yields the protein CASSQSRVRGNQPQHF.

Only a few counts were recorded for this clonotype. The chain has TRBV28 and TRBJ1-2; D might be TRBD1 (6 bases). Germline V lookup: CDR1 MDHEN, CDR2 SYDVKM. Trimming stripped 3 bases from V and 3 bases from J, with 8 bases between. There are 13 residues in the CDR3. The CDR3 region is CASSLDSYYGYTF. The CDR3 coding sequence is TGTGCCAGCAGTTTGGACAGCTACTATGGCTACACCTTC.

This clonotype was found a few times. This chain links TRBV7-9 with TRBJ2-1; possible D gene TRBD1, 6 bases. V was pared by 6 bases and J by 5 bases, with 29 bases between. The germline V gene has CDR1 SEHNR and CDR2 FQNEAQ (reference sequence). The CDR3 has 19 residues. CDR3 sequence reads: CASRNRPDRLGSGNNEQFF. The CDR3 DNA is TGTGCCAGCAGGAACCGGCCCGACAGGCTCGGTTCGGGAAACAATGAGCAGTTCTTC.

Ten or more counts support this clonotype. V and J are TRBV7-2 and TRBJ1-3; D is perhaps TRBD1 (6 bases). V lost 4 bases and J lost 4, with 20 bases in between. The CDR3 consists of 17 residues. In germline, CDR1 is SGHTA, CDR2 FQGNSA. CDR3: CASSSDRTLLSGNTIYF. CDR3 in DNA: TGTGCCAGCAGCTCTGACAGGACACTTCTCTCCGGAAACACCATATATTTT.

This clonotype was counted many times. V is TRBV29-1 and J is TRBJ1-2; a possible D gene is TRBD1 (5 bases). The CDR3 is 10 amino acids. CDR1 is SQVTM, CDR2 ANQGSEA, per germline. Trimming shortened V by 6 bases and J by 7 bases, and 9 bases separated the two germline ends. CDR3 sequence: CSVGTSGYTF. The CDR3 coding sequence is TGCAGCGTCGGGACGAGTGGCTACACCTTC.

This clonotype occurred a few times. The chain links TRBV10-3 to TRBJ1-2; no clear D. Trimming took off 5 bases at V and 6 bases at J, with 13 bases between the two ends. There are 13 residues in the CDR3. Germline lookup yields CDR1 ENHRY and CDR2 SYGVKD. CDR3 amino acids: CAISHNRYDGYTF. CDR3 in DNA: TGTGCCATCAGTCACAATAGGTATGATGGCTACACCTTC.

This chain joins TRBV5-1 and TRBJ1-2, with 8 bases fitting TRBD1. Trimming removed 1 base from V and 3 bases from J; junction bases left unmatched: 8. CDR3 length: 16 residues. Per germline, CDR1 SGHRS and CDR2 YFSETQ. CDR3 bases: TGCGCCAGCAGCTTGCTTCGACAGGGGACGGACTATGGCTACACCTTC. This gives the protein CASSLLRQGTDYGYTF.

The rearrangement uses TRBV5-1 and TRBJ1-1; D is possibly TRBD1 (6 bases). V was shortened by 0 bases and J by 4 bases, with 13 bases between the two germline ends. This CDR3 region has 15 residues. The germline gives CDR1 SGHRS, CDR2 YFSETQ. The CDR3 loop reads CASSLGQEGVTEAFF. CDR3 nucleotides: TGCGCCAGCAGCTTGGGCCAAGAGGGGGTCACTGAAGCTTTCTTT.

V is TRBV3-1 and J is TRBJ2-7; D unclear. The CDR3 sequence is 12 residues long. CDR1 is LGHDT, CDR2 YNNKEL, per germline (reference sequence). V lost 0 bases and J lost 4, with 4 bases in between. The CDR3 reads CASSQDQYEQYF. The CDR3 DNA reads as TGTGCCAGCAGCCAAGATCAATACGAGCAGTACTTC.

This clonotype was observed a handful of times. This chain connects TRBV11-2 to TRBJ2-5, with 11 bases lining up with TRBD2. The CDR3 sequence is 16 residues long. The germline CDR1 and CDR2 sequences are SGHAT and FQNNGV. The junction had 3 bases not matched to a gene; V was cut back by 1 base and J by 2 bases. The CDR3 DNA sequence: TGTGCCAGCAGCTTAGGACTAGCGGGGTTTCAAGAGACCCAGTACTTC. Its translation is CASSLGLAGFQETQYF.

The chain is built from TRBV5-1 and TRBJ1-4; TRBD1 aligns across 8 bases. The CDR3 extends over 15 amino acids. Germline CDR1 is SGHRS and CDR2 is YFSETQ. The J segment lost 7 bases and the V segment lost 3 bases, leaving 8 bases of the junction unmatched. The CDR3 is CASSSAQGGTEKLFF. As DNA, the CDR3 is TGCGCCAGCAGCTCCGCACAGGGGGGGACTGAAAAACTGTTTTTT.

This clonotype was recorded a few times. V and J are TRBV20-1 and TRBJ2-7, with 9 bases matching TRBD1. Per the germline V gene, CDR1 is DFQATT and CDR2 is SNEGSKA (reference sequence). CDR3 length equals 15 residues. Losses at the gene ends were 6 bases for V and 1 base for J; bases not matched to a gene: 10. The chain's CDR3 is CSAPSSGQGSYEQYF. DNA of the CDR3: TGCAGTGCCCCAAGTTCGGGACAGGGTTCCTACGAGCAGTACTTC.

This chain links TRBV4-1 with TRBJ1-5, with no clear D. V was trimmed by 3 bases and J by 2 bases, leaving 11 bases between them. The CDR3 covers 15 residues. The germline CDR1 and CDR2 sequences are MGHRA and YSYEKL. CDR3 sequence: CASSQQGLRNQPQHF. Here the CDR3 DNA reads TGCGCCAGCAGCCAGCAAGGGTTGCGCAATCAGCCCCAGCATTTT.

The chain is built from TRBV29-1 and TRBJ2-5; perhaps D is TRBD1 or TRBD2 (5 bases each). CDR1 SQVTM and CDR2 ANQGSEA come from the germline V gene. The CDR3 has 11 residues. V was cut by 2 bases and J by 6 bases, with 7 bases left in between. The CDR3 spells CSVESGQTQYF. Here the CDR3 DNA reads TGCAGCGTTGAATCGGGACAGACCCAGTACTTC.

The V call is TRBV6-2 or TRBV6-3, the J call TRBJ2-5; maybe TRBD2 (5 bases). Trimming took off 8 bases at V and 2 bases at J, with 15 bases between the two ends. CDR3 length equals 14 residues. The germline gives CDR1 MNHEY, CDR2 SVGEGT. CDR3 sequence: CASLDYKYQETQYF. Here the CDR3 DNA reads TGTGCCAGCCTCGACTACAAGTATCAAGAGACCCAGTACTTC.

In this sample, this clonotype turned up a few times. The chain combines TRBV29-1 with TRBJ2-7, with 7 bases identical to TRBD1. The V and J ends lost 7 bases and 9 bases, in that order; junction bases with no gene match: 12. This CDR3 comprises 12 residues. Germline CDR1 SQVTM, CDR2 ANQGSEA. This chain's CDR3 is CSATGQGDRQYF. In nucleotides, the CDR3 is TGCAGCGCTACCGGCCAGGGGGATAGGCAGTACTTC.

This clonotype was observed at least ten times. V is TRBV29-1 and J is TRBJ2-1, with D maybe TRBD1 (5 bases). V was shortened by 3 bases and J by 0 bases, with 9 bases between the two germline ends. Germline V gives CDR1 SQVTM, CDR2 ANQGSEA. This CDR3 region has 14 residues. The CDR3 DNA reads as TGCAGCGTTGAGGGGCAGGGCTCCTACAATGAGCAGTTCTTC. Translation gives CSVEGQGSYNEQFF.

Many counts were recorded for this clonotype. The gene calls are TRBV14 and TRBJ2-3, with TRBD2 matching 9 bases. Looked up from germline, CDR1 is SGHDN and CDR2 is FVKESK. The trim removed 6 bases at V and 3 bases at J, leaving 7 bases unmatched. The CDR3 runs 15 residues. The CDR3, as DNA: TGTGCCAGCAGTCCTCTAGCGGGGCCGACAGATACGCAGTATTTT. Protein: CASSPLAGPTDTQYF.